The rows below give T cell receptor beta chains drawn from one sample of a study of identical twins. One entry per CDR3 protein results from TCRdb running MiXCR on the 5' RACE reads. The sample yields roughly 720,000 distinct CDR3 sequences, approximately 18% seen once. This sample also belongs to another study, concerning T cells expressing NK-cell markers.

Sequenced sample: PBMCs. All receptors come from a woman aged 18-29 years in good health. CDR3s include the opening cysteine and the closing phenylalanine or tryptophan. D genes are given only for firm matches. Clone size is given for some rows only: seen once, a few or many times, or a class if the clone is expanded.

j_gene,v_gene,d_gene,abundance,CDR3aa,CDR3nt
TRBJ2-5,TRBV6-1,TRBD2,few,CAIRTSGLETQYF,TGTGCCATCAGGACTAGCGGGTTGGAGACCCAGTACTTC
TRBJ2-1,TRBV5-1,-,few,CASSENGSNEQFF,TGCGCCAGCAGCGAGAACGGCAGCAATGAGCAGTTCTTC
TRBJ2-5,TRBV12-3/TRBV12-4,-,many,CASSFSETQYF,TGTGCCAGCAGTTTTTCGGAGACCCAGTACTTC
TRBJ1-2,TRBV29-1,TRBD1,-,CSVEGETGAVYGYTF,TGCAGCGTTGAAGGGGAGACAGGGGCGGTCTATGGCTACACCTTC
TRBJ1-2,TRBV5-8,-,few,CASSLEATTNYGYTF,TGTGCCAGCAGCTTGGAAGCGACAACTAACTATGGCTACACCTTC
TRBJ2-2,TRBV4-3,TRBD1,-,CASSHSTGFQGELFF,TGCGCCAGCAGCCATTCGACAGGGTTTCAAGGGGAGCTGTTTTTT
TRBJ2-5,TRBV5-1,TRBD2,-,CASSAPLAGGETQYF,TGCGCCAGCAGCGCTCCGCTAGCGGGGGGGGAGACCCAGTACTTC
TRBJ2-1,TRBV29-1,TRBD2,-,CSVVPGLGNEQFF,TGCAGCGTCGTCCCGGGACTAGGGAATGAGCAGTTCTTC
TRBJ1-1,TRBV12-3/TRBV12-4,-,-,CASSLVPRRANTEAFF,TGTGCCAGCAGTTTAGTCCCCCGCAGGGCGAACACTGAAGCTTTCTTT
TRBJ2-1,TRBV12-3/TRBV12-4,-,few,CASSPTKGQINEQFF,TGTGCCAGCAGTCCAACTAAAGGTCAGATCAATGAGCAGTTCTTC
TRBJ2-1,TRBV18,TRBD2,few,CASSPRDSGGENNEQFF,TGTGCCAGCTCACCACGGGATAGCGGGGGAGAGAACAATGAGCAGTTCTTC
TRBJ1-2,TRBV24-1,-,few,CATSDLEYGYTF,TGTGCCACCAGTGATTTGGAATATGGCTACACCTTC
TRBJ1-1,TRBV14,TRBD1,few,CASSQDRQGARKTEAFF,TGTGCCAGCAGCCAAGATCGACAGGGGGCGAGGAAAACTGAAGCTTTCTTT
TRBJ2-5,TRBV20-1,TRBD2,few,CSASAGGTQYF,TGCAGTGCTTCCGCGGGGGGGACCCAGTACTTC
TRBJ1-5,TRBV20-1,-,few,CSARGGSGQPQHF,TGCAGTGCTAGAGGGGGATCGGGTCAGCCCCAGCATTTT
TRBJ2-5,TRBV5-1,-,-,CASSVDSAETQYF,TGCGCCAGCAGCGTGGACTCGGCGGAGACCCAGTACTTC
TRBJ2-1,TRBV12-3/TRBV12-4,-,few,CASSFELYNEQFF,TGTGCCAGCAGTTTTGAGCTCTACAATGAGCAGTTCTTC
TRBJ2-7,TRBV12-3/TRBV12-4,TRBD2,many,CASSLVASGPYEQYF,TGTGCCAGCAGTTTGGTGGCTAGCGGTCCCTACGAGCAGTACTTC
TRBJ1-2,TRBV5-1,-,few,CASSRGEGSYGYTF,TGCGCCAGCAGCCGAGGGGAGGGTAGCTATGGCTACACCTTC
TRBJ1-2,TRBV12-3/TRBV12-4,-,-,CASSPRRNPDGYTF,TGTGCCAGCAGCCCCCGACGGAACCCTGATGGCTACACCTTC
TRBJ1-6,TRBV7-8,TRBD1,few,CASSSVGDRAYSPLHF,TGTGCCAGCAGCTCGGTAGGGGACAGGGCTTATTCACCCCTCCACTTT
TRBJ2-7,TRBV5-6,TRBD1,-,CASSLSSGTVYEQYF,TGTGCCAGCAGCTTATCTTCCGGGACAGTCTACGAGCAGTACTTC
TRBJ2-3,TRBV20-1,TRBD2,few,CSANGLAGGLTDTQYF,TGCAGTGCTAACGGACTAGCGGGGGGTCTCACAGATACGCAGTATTTT
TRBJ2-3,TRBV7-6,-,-,CASSPRPNQGTDTQYF,TGTGCCAGCAGCCCCCGGCCCAACCAGGGCACAGATACGCAGTATTTT
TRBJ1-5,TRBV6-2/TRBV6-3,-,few,CASSPRHSNQPQHF,TGTGCCAGCAGTCCTCGCCATAGCAATCAGCCCCAGCATTTT
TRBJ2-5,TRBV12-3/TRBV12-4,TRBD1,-,CASRRGPRGLETQYF,TGTGCCAGCAGAAGGGGGCCCCGGGGCCTAGAGACCCAGTACTTC
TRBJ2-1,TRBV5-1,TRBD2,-,CASSFSGRALNEQFF,TGCGCCAGCAGCTTTAGCGGGAGGGCCCTCAATGAGCAGTTCTTC
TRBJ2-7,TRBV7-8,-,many,CASSFGVGGGYEQYF,TGTGCCAGCAGCTTTGGGGTAGGGGGAGGCTACGAGCAGTACTTC
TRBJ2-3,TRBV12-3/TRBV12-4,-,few,CASSLLAADTQYF,TGTGCCAGCAGTTTACTAGCTGCAGATACGCAGTATTTT
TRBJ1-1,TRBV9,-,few,CASSPSPVNTEAFF,TGTGCCAGCAGCCCGAGTCCAGTGAACACTGAAGCTTTCTTT
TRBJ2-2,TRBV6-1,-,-,CASSPLPITKQGTGELFF,TGTGCCAGCAGTCCTCTACCTATTACTAAACAGGGCACCGGGGAGCTGTTTTTT
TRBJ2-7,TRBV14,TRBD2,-,CASSKAASGGYEQYF,TGTGCCAGCAGCAAAGCGGCTAGCGGGGGCTACGAGCAGTACTTC
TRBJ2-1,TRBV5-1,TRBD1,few,CASSRILTSGTGVYNEQFF,TGCGCCAGCAGCCGTATACTCACTTCCGGGACAGGAGTCTACAATGAGCAGTTCTTC
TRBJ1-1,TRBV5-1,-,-,CASRLQDWGTEAFF,TGCGCCAGCAGGTTACAGGATTGGGGAACTGAAGCTTTCTTT
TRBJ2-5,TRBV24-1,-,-,CATSRAGDQETQYF,TGTGCCACCAGTAGAGCGGGCGACCAAGAGACCCAGTACTTC
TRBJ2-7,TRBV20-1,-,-,CSARGRPGELSYEQYF,TGCAGTGCTAGAGGACGGCCAGGGGAGTTATCCTACGAGCAGTACTTC
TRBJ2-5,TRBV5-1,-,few,CASSTDGKETQYF,TGCGCCAGCAGCACCGACGGAAAAGAGACCCAGTACTTC
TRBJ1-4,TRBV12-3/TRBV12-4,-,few,CASSLGGWATNEKLFF,TGTGCCAGCAGTTTGGGGGGGTGGGCAACTAATGAAAAACTGTTTTTT
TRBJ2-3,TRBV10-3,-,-,CAISLYAISTDTQYF,TGTGCCATCAGTCTATATGCGATTAGCACAGATACGCAGTATTTT
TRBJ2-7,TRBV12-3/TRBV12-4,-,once,CASSLSSVTPYEQYF,TGTGCCAGCAGTTTATCTAGTGTTACCCCCTACGAGCAGTACTTC
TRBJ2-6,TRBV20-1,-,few,CSASVGPGANVLTF,TGCAGTGCTAGTGTGGGCCCTGGGGCCAACGTCCTGACTTTC
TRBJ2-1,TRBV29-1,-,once,CSVGLSYNEQFF,TGCAGCGTCGGACTCTCCTACAATGAGCAGTTCTTC
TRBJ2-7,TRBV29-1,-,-,CSVRHREREQYF,TGCAGCGTTCGCCACAGGGAACGCGAGCAGTACTTC
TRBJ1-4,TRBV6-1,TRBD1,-,CASSETGTGDEKLFF,TGTGCCAGCAGTGAGACCGGGACAGGGGATGAAAAACTGTTTTTT
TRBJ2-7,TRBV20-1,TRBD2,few,CSARRAGGPEQYF,TGCAGTGCTAGGAGGGCGGGAGGGCCCGAGCAGTACTTC
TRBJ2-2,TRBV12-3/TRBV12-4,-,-,CASSLHRVGTGELFF,TGTGCCAGCAGTTTACACAGGGTGGGCACCGGGGAGCTGTTTTTT
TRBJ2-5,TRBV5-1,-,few,CASSLSELGRETQYF,TGCGCCAGCAGCTTGTCCGAGCTAGGTCGGGAGACCCAGTACTTC
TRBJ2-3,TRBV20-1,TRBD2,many,CSASGGASTDTQYF,TGCAGTGCTAGCGGGGGGGCTAGTACAGATACGCAGTATTTT
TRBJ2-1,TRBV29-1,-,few,CSVEAVDLQFF,TGCAGCGTTGAAGCCGTGGACCTGCAGTTCTTC
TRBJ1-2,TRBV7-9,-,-,CASIIWKPNYGYTF,TGTGCCAGCATCATCTGGAAGCCTAACTATGGCTACACCTTC
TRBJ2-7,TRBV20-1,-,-,CSARKSSYEQYF,TGCAGTGCTAGGAAAAGCTCCTACGAGCAGTACTTC
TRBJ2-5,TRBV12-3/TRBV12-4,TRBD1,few,CASSWAERDRALETQYF,TGTGCCAGCAGTTGGGCTGAGCGGGACAGGGCGTTGGAGACCCAGTACTTC
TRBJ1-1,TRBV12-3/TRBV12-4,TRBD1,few,CASSSDREAEAFF,TGTGCCAGCAGTTCGGACAGGGAGGCTGAAGCTTTCTTT